This T cell receptor (beta chain) originates from a study of tumor and adjacent non-tumor tissue in lung cancer. Study information: The patients, 10 to 11 men and roughly 5 women, were 31 to 76 with stage I to III disease.

Germline V lookup: CDR1 DFQATT, CDR2 SNEGSKA (reference sequence). CDR3 length: 19 residues. This sample's RNA came from whole unsorted tissue. Of note for this clonotype: Its matching antigen is unknown. Relative to the germline gene, one junction end is altered; a read error may explain this.

TCRbeta libraries were built with three rounds of nested PCR, modified from ARM-PCR. TCRdb reanalysed the multiplex PCR reads using MiXCR and keeps one entry per CDR3 protein. The table shows 78,000 or so distinct CDR3 sequences, with over 75% occurring only once. Broader study findings: Patients with more diverse tumor TCRs had worse survival.

The sample consisted of lung tumor tissue. The TCR comes from a woman aged 50 to 60 with non-small cell lung cancer. The chain links TRBV20-1 to TRBJ2-1; the match to TRBD2 covers 9 bases. CDR3 sequence: CSARDSRMLAGRSYNEQFF. The CDR3, as DNA: TGCAGTGCTAGAGATAGCCGTATGCTAGCGGGACGCTCCTACAATGAGCAATTCTTC.